Shown below are 26 T cell receptor beta chains from a single sample sequenced in a study of cytomegalovirus exposure and HLA in healthy donors. Primers for the PCR totalled 60 Vbeta and 13 Jbeta. Generated by immunoSEQ multiplex PCR, the TCRdb table keeps only in-frame clones and is missing some. The sample carries some 140,000 clones, about 86% recorded once. Sequenced: PBMCs. The receptors were gathered from a woman under 40 in good health and CMV-seronegative.

This chain connects TRBV18 to TRBJ2-3, with 15 bases that match TRBD2. Per germline, CDR1 KGHSH and CDR2 LQKENI. This CDR3 has 15 amino acids. J gave up 4 bases and V 4 bases, and 0 bases lay outside the gene matches. The CDR3 DNA reads TGTGCCAGCTCACGGACTAGCGGGGGGGCAGATACGCAGTATTTT. This gives the protein CASSRTSGGADTQYF.

The chain is built from TRBV29-1 and TRBJ2-6, with unresolved D. There are 14 residues in the CDR3. With 5 bases removed from V and 2 bases from J, the gap between germline ends came to 10 bases. Germline assignment: CDR1 SQVTM and CDR2 ANQGSEA. CDR3 coding DNA: TGCAGCGTTATCCTACCTGCTGGGGCCAACGTCCTGACTTTC. It is translated as CSVILPAGANVLTF.

This clone is judged medium-sized. The V call is TRBV13, the J call TRBJ2-1, with D uncertain. CDR1 is PRHDT and CDR2 is FYEKMQ in the germline V gene (reference sequence). The CDR3 covers 13 residues. Trimming shortened V by 5 bases and J by 5 bases, and 10 bases separated the two germline ends. CDR3 amino acids: CASSTLDNNEQFF. The CDR3 bases are TGTGCCAGCAGCACGCTTGACAACAATGAGCAGTTCTTC.

The rearrangement links TRBV7-2 to TRBJ2-5; TRBD2 is a possible D gene (7 bases). V lost 0 bases to trimming and J lost 11 bases, with 16 bases between them. In germline, CDR1 is SGHTA, CDR2 FQGNSA. The CDR3 is 14 amino acids. The CDR3 protein is CASSLAAGAREQYF. As DNA, the CDR3 is TGTGCCAGCAGCTTAGCAGCAGGGGCGCGGGAGCAGTACTTC.

This rearrangement joins TRBV2 to TRBJ1-4, with 10 bases identical to TRBD1. Germline-derived CDR1 and CDR2 are SNHLY and FYNNEI. V shed 6 bases, J shed 1 base, and the junction held 5 bases outside the gene matches. The CDR3 spans 16 residues. CDR3 loop: CASRRTGGRTNEKLFF. The CDR3, as DNA: TGTGCCAGCAGAAGGACAGGGGGAAGAACTAATGAAAAACTGTTTTTT.

The CDR3 DNA follows: TGTGCCAGCAGTGGGGCTAGCGTCGGGATTGATACGCAGTATTTT. Translated, it gives CASSGASVGIDTQYF. This chain joins TRBV9 and TRBJ2-3; the D gene is possibly TRBD2 (6 bases). V lost 5 bases to trimming and J lost 6 bases, with 19 bases between them. This CDR3 region has 15 residues. Germline values: CDR1 SGDLS, CDR2 YYNGEE. Full variable domain (remainder filled in from reference TRBV9 and TRBJ2-3): DSGVTQTPKHLITATGQRVTLRCSPRSGDLSVYWYQQSLDQGLQFLIQYYNGEERAKGNILERFSAQQFPDLHSELNLSSLELGDSALYFCASSGASVGIDTQYFGPGTRLTVL.

The chain links TRBV28 to TRBJ1-4, with 9 bases aligning to TRBD1. Losses at the gene ends were 5 bases for V and 7 bases for J; bases not matched to a gene: 8. Germline CDR1 and CDR2: MDHEN and SYDVKM. The CDR3 is 15 amino acids. CDR3 nucleotides: TGTGCCAGCAGTCCGTGGACAGGGGCCGGTGAAAAACTGTTTTTT. Amino acids: CASSPWTGAGEKLFF.

This sequence joins TRBV7-9 and TRBJ2-7; no firm D call. The CDR3 covers 13 residues. V was trimmed by 0 bases and J by 3 bases, leaving 6 bases between them. Germline V CDR1 and CDR2: SEHNR, FQNEAQ (reference sequence). Here the CDR3 reads CASSLAGRYEQYF. CDR3 nucleotide sequence: TGTGCCAGCAGCTTAGCTGGGCGCTACGAGCAGTACTTC.

The chain recombines TRBV18 with TRBJ2-1; perhaps TRBD2 as D (6 bases). The germline V gene encodes CDR1 KGHSH and CDR2 LQKENI. Trimming stripped 0 bases from V and 0 bases from J, with 12 bases between. The CDR3 extends over 17 amino acids. CDR3 sequence: CASSPPLLASSYNEQFF. CDR3 DNA: TGTGCCAGCTCACCACCTTTACTAGCTAGCTCCTACAATGAGCAGTTCTTC.

The chain is built from TRBV15 and TRBJ2-1; 7 bases align to TRBD2. Losses at the gene ends were 3 bases for V and 3 bases for J; bases not matched to a gene: 5. Germline CDR1 LNHNV, CDR2 YYDKDF (reference sequence). This CDR3 is 15 amino acids long. The CDR3 DNA follows: TGTGCCACCAGCAGTGGACGGGAGGTCTACAATGAGCAGTTCTTC. It specifies CATSSGREVYNEQFF.

This chain joins TRBV30 and TRBJ1-3; D might be TRBD1 (5 bases). The V gene lost 0 bases and the J gene lost 3 bases, with 9 bases spanning the gap. Germline V gives CDR1 GTSNPN, CDR2 SVGIG (reference sequence). The CDR3 has 14 amino acids. CDR3 region: CAWSVGGGGNTIYF. Here the CDR3 DNA reads TGTGCCTGGAGTGTTGGGGGAGGTGGAAACACCATATATTTT.

The chain is built from TRBV7-3 and TRBJ2-3; 7 bases map to TRBD1. This CDR3 region has 15 residues. V lost 5 bases and J lost 0; bases outside the gene matches: 5. The V gene's germline CDR1 is SGHTA and CDR2 FQGTGA. In DNA form, the CDR3 reads TGTGCCAGCAGCCTACAGGGGTATAGCACAGATACGCAGTATTTT. It specifies CASSLQGYSTDTQYF. Supplemented by reference TRBV7-3 and TRBJ2-3, the full variable domain reads GAGVSQTPSNKVTEKGKYVELRCDPISGHTALYWYRQSLGQGPEFLIYFQGTGAADDSGLPNDRFFAVRPEGSVSTLKIQRTERGDSAVYLCASSLQGYSTDTQYFGPGTRLTVL.

The chain is built from TRBV27 and TRBJ1-2, with D possibly matching TRBD1 (5 bases). The germline gives CDR1 MNHEY, CDR2 SMNVEV (reference sequence). The CDR3 spans 14 residues. Trimming took 0 bases from V and 8 from J, leaving 13 bases between them. The CDR3 coding sequence is TGTGCCAGCAGTTTATCGCCGCGGGGCGCGGGCTACACCTTC. It translates to CASSLSPRGAGYTF.

This clone has just one count. This chain connects TRBV15 to TRBJ2-5, with D maybe TRBD2 (5 bases). Germline V gene sequence: CDR1 LNHNV, CDR2 YYDKDF (reference sequence). V lost 0 bases and J lost 1, with 9 bases in between. The CDR3 is made up of 15 amino acids. This chain's CDR3 is CATSRDRGAQETQYF. The CDR3 coding sequence is TGTGCCACCAGCAGAGATCGGGGAGCCCAAGAGACCCAGTACTTC.

The V and J genes are TRBV19 and TRBJ2-2; 10 bases map to TRBD2. V trimming: 4 bases; J trimming: 0 bases; junction bases outside the gene matches: 8. CDR1 and CDR2 from the germline V gene are LNHDA and SQIVND (reference sequence). This CDR3 has 18 amino acids. CDR3 DNA: TGTGCCAGTAGTAAAATACTAGCGGGACACGCGAACACCGGGGAGCTGTTTTTT. Translated, it gives CASSKILAGHANTGELFF.

The rearrangement joins TRBV27 to TRBJ2-6; 8 nucleotides align to TRBD1. Germline V gene sequence: CDR1 MNHEY, CDR2 SMNVEV (reference sequence). The V segment lost 3 bases and the J segment 1 base; nucleotides outside the gene matches: 8. This CDR3 region has 18 residues. The chain's CDR3 is CASSLGDRGKSGANVLTF. The CDR3 DNA sequence: TGTGCCAGCAGTTTGGGTGACAGGGGCAAGTCTGGGGCCAACGTCCTGACTTTC.

The V gene is TRBV27, the J gene TRBJ2-7, with 7 bases matching TRBD1. This CDR3 has 11 amino acids. Germline CDR1 reads MNHEY; CDR2 reads SMNVEV (reference sequence). J was trimmed by 12 bases and V by 8 bases; bases with no gene match: 10. In DNA form, the CDR3 reads TGTGCCAGCGGGGACAGACAGCGGCGGTACTTC. Residues: CASGDRQRRYF.

V is TRBV7-9 and J is TRBJ1-6; 9 nucleotides align to TRBD1. This CDR3 has 13 residues. The germline CDR1 and CDR2 sequences are SEHNR and FQNEAQ (reference sequence). The V and J ends lost 6 bases and 7 bases, in that order; junction bases with no gene match: 1. CDR3 nucleotides: TGTGCCAGCAGACAGGGGGCAAATTCACCCCTCCACTTT. It encodes CASRQGANSPLHF.

The chain links TRBV9 to TRBJ1-2; tentatively, D is TRBD1 (5 bases). CDR1 is SGDLS and CDR2 is YYNGEE in the germline V gene. The V end lost 4 bases, the J end lost 4 bases, and 11 bases lay between the germline ends. The CDR3 runs 13 residues. For the CDR3, the DNA is TGTGCCAGCAGCCCAGGGTACGGCTATGGCTACACCTTC. As protein: CASSPGYGYGYTF.

The chain links TRBV27 to TRBJ2-3; D unresolved. V was cut by 4 bases and J by 4 bases, with 12 bases left in between. Looked up from germline, CDR1 is MNHEY and CDR2 is SMNVEV (reference sequence). The CDR3 has 14 amino acids. Here the CDR3 reads CASSSRLRPDTQYF. CDR3 nucleotide sequence: TGTGCCAGCAGTTCCCGCCTCAGGCCAGATACGCAGTATTTT.

A word on this clone: The sample holds other DNA sequences that translate to the same CDR3. The chain uses TRBV27 and TRBJ2-7, with D possibly matching TRBD2 (6 bases). CDR1 is MNHEY, CDR2 SMNVEV, per germline (reference sequence). The CDR3 extends over 15 amino acids. Trimming cost V 3 bases and J 2 bases, with 14 bases left between them. The CDR3 DNA follows: TGTGCCAGCAGTTTTCGGGGGAATAGGGCCTACGAGCAGTACTTC. Its translation is CASSFRGNRAYEQYF.

This chain connects TRBV27 to TRBJ1-4, with D hard to call. CDR1 is MNHEY and CDR2 is SMNVEV in the germline V gene (reference sequence). The V end lost 7 bases, the J end lost 6 bases, and 15 bases lay between the germline ends. This CDR3 has 14 amino acids. CDR3: CASKRAYLDEKLFF. The CDR3 DNA reads as TGTGCCAGCAAACGAGCCTATTTGGATGAAAAACTGTTTTTT.

This clone was recorded only once. This chain links TRBV19 with TRBJ2-5; 7 bases fit TRBD1. V dropped 5 bases and J dropped 3; count of bases not matched to a gene: 3. CDR1 and CDR2 (germline): LNHDA, SQIVND (reference sequence). The length of the CDR3 is 13 residues. The CDR3 loop reads CASSGQDKETQYF. The DNA of the CDR3 is TGTGCCAGTAGTGGACAGGATAAAGAGACCCAGTACTTC. The entire variable domain, with the rest obtained from reference TRBV19 and TRBJ2-5, is as follows: DGGITQSPKYLFRKEGQNVTLSCEQNLNHDAMYWYRQDPGQGLRLIYYSQIVNDFQKGDIAEGYSVSREKKESFPLTVTSAQKNPTAFYLCASSGQDKETQYFGPGTRLLVL.

The rearrangement links TRBV19 to TRBJ2-5; TRBD2 might be the D (5 bases). CDR1 is LNHDA, CDR2 SQIVND, per germline (reference sequence). V lost 6 bases, J lost 4 bases, and 21 bases lay in between. The CDR3 loop spans 16 amino acids. The CDR3 DNA is TGTGCCAGTAGGCCAACCTGGAGGCTATCGGGAGAGACCCAGTACTTC. This translates into CASRPTWRLSGETQYF. Full variable domain (missing parts from reference TRBV19 and TRBJ2-5): DGGITQSPKYLFRKEGQNVTLSCEQNLNHDAMYWYRQDPGQGLRLIYYSQIVNDFQKGDIAEGYSVSREKKESFPLTVTSAQKNPTAFYLCASRPTWRLSGETQYFGPGTRLLVL.

The chain uses TRBV4-1 and TRBJ2-5; 11 bases are a match to TRBD2. Trimming took 4 bases from V and 2 from J; bases not matched to a gene: 0. CDR1 MGHRA and CDR2 YSYEKL come from the germline V gene. This CDR3 has 14 residues. CDR3 in amino acids: CASSRLAGQETQYF. The CDR3 nucleotides are TGCGCCAGCAGCCGACTAGCGGGGCAAGAGACCCAGTACTTC.

The J gene is TRBJ1-1, the V gene TRBV16, with 9 nucleotides matching TRBD1. The CDR3 has 18 amino acids. Germline CDR1 reads KGHSY; CDR2 reads FQNENV. J gave up 2 bases and V 4 bases, and 14 bases lay outside the gene matches. CDR3 loop: CASSPSSRDRVDNTEAFF. The CDR3 region has the DNA TGTGCCAGCAGCCCATCATCCCGGGACAGGGTGGATAACACTGAAGCTTTCTTT.